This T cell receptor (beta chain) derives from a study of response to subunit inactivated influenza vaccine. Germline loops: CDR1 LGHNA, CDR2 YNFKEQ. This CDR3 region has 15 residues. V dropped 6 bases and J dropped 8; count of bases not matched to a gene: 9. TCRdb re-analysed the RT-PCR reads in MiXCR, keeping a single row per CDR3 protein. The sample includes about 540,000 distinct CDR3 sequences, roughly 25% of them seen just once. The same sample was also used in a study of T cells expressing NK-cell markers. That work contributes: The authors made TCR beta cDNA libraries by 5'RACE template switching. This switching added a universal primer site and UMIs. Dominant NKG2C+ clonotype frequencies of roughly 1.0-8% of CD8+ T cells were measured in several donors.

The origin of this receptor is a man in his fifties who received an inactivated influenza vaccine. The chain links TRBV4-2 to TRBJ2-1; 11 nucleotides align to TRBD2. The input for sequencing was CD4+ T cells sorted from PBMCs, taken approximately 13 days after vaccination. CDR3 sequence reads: CASRPTSGGEYEQFF. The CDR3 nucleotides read TGTGCCAGCAGACCTACTAGCGGGGGAGAATATGAGCAGTTCTTC.